This T cell receptor (beta chain) is from a study of regulatory T cells in long-lasting Graves disease. Whole-study context: Antithyroid drug exposure in newly diagnosed Graves' patients had lasted under 3 months.

This clonotype was recorded at least ten times. As yet, its antigen is unknown. To make TCR beta libraries, researchers used iRepertoire HTBI primers and Arm-PCR of CDR3 regions. MiXCR was run by TCRdb on the multiplex PCR reads, yielding one entry per CDR3 protein. The sample records approximately 390,000 distinct CDR3 sequences, 15% to 20% being singletons. Study-wide points: Repertoires from persistent disease leaned toward TRBV28, TRBJ1-2 and TRBJ2-5.

The CDR3 sequence is 14 residues long. With V trimmed by 4 bases and J by 3 bases, 4 bases remained unmatched. Germline loops: CDR1 LGHDT, CDR2 YNNKEL (reference sequence). Time point meaning: newly diagnosed GD, antithyroid drugs for less than 3 months. PBMC RNA was the source of the TCR library. A further study also used this sample, focusing on T cells in Graves' hyperthyroidism and ophthalmopathy. That investigation notes: First-round RT-PCR of the TCR CDR3 relied on the HTBI primer set.

The sample was peripheral blood mononuclear cells (PBMCs), taken at new diagnosis, from a patient treated with antithyroid drugs. The sequence came from a woman younger than 35 with Graves disease. The rearrangement uses TRBV3-1 and TRBJ2-7; TRBD2 aligns across 9 bases. The CDR3 coding sequence is TGTGCCAGCAGCCCCCGGACTAGCGTCTACGAGCAGTACTTC. Translation gives CASSPRTSVYEQYF.